The 3 T cell receptor beta chains given below trace back to one sample, sequenced in a study of pediatric ulcerative colitis. Assay: immunoSEQ multiplex PCR; the TCRdb copy retains only in-frame clones and omits some. The top ten hold 0.8% to 1.1% of the sample, which has tens of thousands of clones, about 81% seen once. One to two pinch biopsies were taken from the rectum during colonoscopy. Sequencing input: gut tissue. All receptors derive from a boy aged 5-17 years with mild ulcerative colitis.

The gene calls are TRBV11-3 and TRBJ1-1; perhaps TRBD1 as D (6 bases). Germline CDR1 SGHNT, CDR2 YENEEA. The CDR3 spans 16 residues. Deletions cut 3 bases from V and 0 bases from J, with 14 bases between. As DNA, the CDR3 is TGTGCCAGCAGCTTTAGGGACACCCGCATGAACACTGAAGCTTTCTTT. As protein: CASSFRDTRMNTEAFF.

On this clone itself: One end of the junction varies from germline; a read error may be responsible. The rearrangement uses TRBV7-8 and TRBJ1-3; D is perhaps TRBD1 (5 bases). Germline CDR1 is SGHVS and CDR2 is FQNEAQ. The CDR3 extends over 15 amino acids. In DNA, the CDR3 is TGTGCCAGCAGCTTGCCGGGACTGGTTGGAGACACCATATATTTT. It yields the protein CASSLPGLVGDTIYF.

This clone was counted between two and nine times. The V and J genes are TRBV2 and TRBJ1-4; D ambiguous. This CDR3 has 14 amino acids. The germline V gene has CDR1 SNHLY and CDR2 FYNNEI. The V end lost 4 bases, the J end lost 7 bases, and 13 bases lay between the germline ends. The CDR3 DNA follows: TGTGCCAGCAGTGTGAACAGTTGGGGTGAAAAACTGTTTTTT. This translates into CASSVNSWGEKLFF.